The T cell receptor beta chain described here comes from a study of identical twins. General study results and limits: Memory repertoires showed no such pattern, whereas abundant cord blood beta clonotypes carried fewer insertions.

Comments on this clonotype: Its antigen is as yet unknown.

TCRdb reanalysed the 5' RACE reads using MiXCR and keeps one entry per CDR3 protein. The table includes 400,000 to 550,000 distinct CDR3 sequences, roughly 21% detected once. Per germline, CDR1 MNHNS and CDR2 SASEGT. CDR3 length: 16 residues. Trimming removed 7 bases at V and 3 bases at J, with 19 bases between. The sample was also reused in another study, on T cells expressing NK-cell markers. That study reports: Seven HCMV-seropositive donors and one seronegative donor made up the eight sequenced donors. Restricting sorting to alpha-beta TCR T cells was achieved in several experiments by an anti-gamma-delta TCR antibody. What remained unclear was the HCMV specificity of expanded NKG2C+ T cell clones.

The genes are TRBV6-1 and TRBJ1-5, with D maybe TRBD1 (5 bases). The sequenced material came from CD4+ T cells sorted from blood. This clonotype was obtained from a woman aged 18-29 years in good health. CDR3: CASKFGDPLDNQPQHF. CDR3 in DNA: TGTGCCAGCAAATTTGGGGACCCCCTCGACAATCAGCCCCAGCATTTT.